Below, 16 T cell receptor beta chains from the same sample are listed, as sequenced in a study of T cell changes during pregnancy in multiple sclerosis. TCRdb's table, derived via immunoSEQ multiplex PCR, lists solely in-frame clones and lacks some. This table has roughly 30,000 clones, about 92% appearing once. The material sequenced was CD8+ T cells from peripheral blood mononuclear cells, taken in the first trimester of pregnancy. The receptor set was obtained from a female donor with multiple sclerosis, enrolled in a pregnancy study.

The chain links TRBV6-1 to TRBJ2-1; TRBD2 matches at 9 bases. The CDR3 sequence is 16 residues long. The germline V gene encodes CDR1 MNHNS and CDR2 SASEGT. Germline trimming cut 0 bases from V and 8 bases from J; bases unmatched to any gene: 8. The CDR3 is CASSEAQLAGDDEQFF. In nucleotides, the CDR3 is TGTGCCAGCAGTGAAGCCCAATTAGCGGGAGACGATGAGCAGTTCTTC.

The chain has TRBV10-1 and TRBJ2-1; D gene ambiguous. Germline V gene sequence: CDR1 WNHNN, CDR2 SYGVQD (reference sequence). This CDR3 region has 13 residues. The germline V and J ends were trimmed by 3 bases and 12 bases, with 15 bases remaining between them. The CDR3 coding sequence is TGCGCCAGCAGTGATTTAAAGCTCGGTACGCAGTTCTTC. Protein product: CASSDLKLGTQFF.

The chain combines TRBV27 with TRBJ1-5, with D unresolved. V lost 3 bases to trimming and J lost 0 bases, with 15 bases between them. The CDR3 is made up of 17 amino acids. Germline assignment: CDR1 MNHEY and CDR2 SMNVEV (reference sequence). The CDR3 sequence: CASSLRAVSTSNQPQHF. The CDR3 DNA follows: TGTGCCAGCAGTTTGCGGGCAGTTTCCACTAGCAATCAGCCCCAGCATTTT.

This chain uses TRBV30 with TRBJ1-2; the D is unclear. This CDR3 spans 14 amino acids. Trimming took 3 bases from V and 3 from J, leaving 14 bases between them. Germline lookup yields CDR1 GTSNPN and CDR2 SVGIG (reference sequence). In nucleotides, the CDR3 is TGTGCCTGGAGATTACGGGGTAGATACTATGGCTACACCTTC. Its translation: CAWRLRGRYYGYTF.

The chain uses TRBV29-1 and TRBJ2-3, with 9 positions matching TRBD2. Germline assignment: CDR1 SQVTM and CDR2 ANQGSEA. The CDR3 covers 13 residues. V gave up 8 bases and J gave up 4 bases; unmatched junction bases: 7. The CDR3 region has the DNA TGCAGCTATGTAGCGGGAGTGTCAGATACGCAGTATTTT. It encodes CSYVAGVSDTQYF.

The chain employs TRBV5-1 and TRBJ1-1; D is perhaps TRBD1 (5 bases). The CDR3 consists of 13 residues. V lost 2 bases to trimming and J lost 11 bases, with 16 bases between them. CDR1 and CDR2 (germline): SGHRS, YFSETQ. The CDR3 region has the DNA TGCGCCAGCAGCTTTTCCACGGGGGTAAAGGCTTTCTTT. Its protein is CASSFSTGVKAFF.

The V call is TRBV9, the J call TRBJ2-7, with no clear D. The CDR3 sequence is 15 residues long. Trimming pared 0 bases from V and 0 bases from J, leaving 10 bases between. Germline CDR1 is SGDLS and CDR2 is YYNGEE. The CDR3 nucleotides read TGTGCCAGCAGCGTAGCGTCTGTTAGCTCCTACGAGCAGTACTTC. This translates into CASSVASVSSYEQYF.

The genes are TRBV2 and TRBJ1-5, with D possibly TRBD1 on 5 matching bases. The germline V and J ends were trimmed by 9 bases and 3 bases, with 12 bases remaining between them. Germline assignment: CDR1 SNHLY and CDR2 FYNNEI. The CDR3 is 13 residues long. CDR3 loop: CASRTQTNQPQHF. The CDR3 nucleotides are TGTGCCAGTCGGACACAGACCAATCAGCCCCAGCATTTT.

V gene TRBV4-2 combines with J gene TRBJ2-7, with 9 bases lining up with TRBD2. The CDR3 loop spans 20 amino acids. V was pared by 0 bases and J by 4 bases, with 19 bases of the junction left unmatched. Per the germline V gene, CDR1 is LGHNA and CDR2 is YNFKEQ. The CDR3 DNA reads as TGTGCCAGCAGCCAAGATGCTCTCAGCCTAGCGGGGTTCGGGCTGTACGAGCAGTACTTC. Translating it yields CASSQDALSLAGFGLYEQYF.

The chain recombines TRBV4-1 with TRBJ1-1; D might be TRBD1 (5 bases). The V gene lost 4 bases and the J gene lost 5 bases, with 17 bases spanning the gap. The length of the CDR3 is 15 residues. Germline assignment: CDR1 MGHRA and CDR2 YSYEKL. For the CDR3, the DNA is TGCGCCAGCAGCCCTTTAGACAGTAGAAAAACTGAAGCTTTCTTT. This encodes CASSPLDSRKTEAFF.

The V and J genes are TRBV19 and TRBJ2-4; D is ambiguous. Germline CDR1 LNHDA, CDR2 SQIVND (reference sequence). The CDR3 is 14 residues long. Trimming shortened V by 1 base and J by 3 bases, and 7 bases separated the two germline ends. DNA of the CDR3: TGTGCCAGTAGTATAGCGGGTAGCAAAAACATTCAGTACTTC. Translated: CASSIAGSKNIQYF. The whole variable domain, remainder taken from reference TRBV19 and TRBJ2-4, is DGGITQSPKYLFRKEGQNVTLSCEQNLNHDAMYWYRQDPGQGLRLIYYSQIVNDFQKGDIAEGYSVSREKKESFPLTVTSAQKNPTAFYLCASSIAGSKNIQYFGAGTRLSVL.

J is TRBJ1-2 and V is TRBV7-3, with D possibly being TRBD1 (6 bases). From germline, CDR1 is SGHTA and CDR2 FQGTGA. The germline V and J ends were trimmed by 1 base and 4 bases, with 16 bases remaining between them. The CDR3 has 16 amino acids. DNA of the CDR3: TGTGCCAGCAGCTTAATACGGCAGGGGAAAGGCTATGGCTACACCTTC. Protein sequence: CASSLIRQGKGYGYTF.

DNA of the CDR3: TGTGCCTGGGACGGGGAATATCAGGCTTTCTTT. This sequence encodes CAWDGEYQAFF. The chain has TRBV30 and TRBJ1-1; D unresolved. CDR1 is GTSNPN and CDR2 is SVGIG in the germline V gene (reference sequence). Trimming pared 5 bases from V and 11 bases from J, leaving 15 bases between. The CDR3 consists of 11 residues.

The chain links TRBV9 to TRBJ2-3; 11 bases agree with TRBD2. V dropped 0 bases and J dropped 2; count of bases not matched to a gene: 14. The CDR3 extends over 20 amino acids. Per germline, CDR1 SGDLS and CDR2 YYNGEE. CDR3 nucleotide sequence: TGTGCCAGCAGCGTAGGGACAGGGATTAGCGGGAGGGCAATCACAGATACGCAGTATTTT. Encoded protein: CASSVGTGISGRAITDTQYF.

The J gene is TRBJ2-5, the V gene TRBV7-8, with D perhaps TRBD2 (6 bases). Trimming cost V 4 bases and J 5 bases, with 11 bases left between them. Germline CDR1 is SGHVS and CDR2 is FQNEAQ. The CDR3 has 13 residues. DNA for the CDR3: TGTGCCAGCAGCTCGGGAGTCGGGGAGACCCAGTACTTC. Translation gives CASSSGVGETQYF.

This chain links TRBV11-2 with TRBJ1-5, with D maybe TRBD1 (5 bases). This CDR3 is built from 15 residues. The V gene lost 0 bases and the J gene lost 5 bases, with 11 bases spanning the gap. Germline CDR1 is SGHAT and CDR2 is FQNNGV. As DNA, the CDR3 is TGTGCCAGCAGCTTAGAGGATCAGGGCGATCAGCCCCAGCATTTT. Translating it yields CASSLEDQGDQPQHF.